Below are 20 T cell receptor beta chains sequenced from a single sample in a study of T cells expressing NK-cell markers. One entry per CDR3 protein, without DNA, is what TCRdb gives after re-calling the 5' RACE reads. The sample shows some 190,000 distinct CDR3 sequences, and 20% to 25% sits with its ten largest clones. Sequenced sample: blood T cells: a sorted CD56 or NKG2C T cell subset, CD4+ or CD8+ T cells, or bulk PBMC T cells (not recorded which). The receptors were gathered from a man aged 18-70 years in good health.

The CDR3 protein is CASSLVPPGEQYF. The chain joins TRBV5-1 to TRBJ2-7; no DNA is available, so the TRBD1 call from TCRdb remains unchecked. The germline CDR1 and CDR2 sequences are SGHRS and YFSETQ. CDR3 length: 13 amino acids.

This chain uses TRBV19 with TRBJ1-2; TCRdb's D gene call, TRBD1, goes unchecked for lack of DNA. The germline CDR1 and CDR2 sequences are LNHDA and SQIVND (reference sequence). CDR3 size: 15 residues. The CDR3 spells CASSLDGTTNYGYTF.

The chain links TRBV12-3 or TRBV12-4 to TRBJ2-3; TCRdb lists TRBD1, though no DNA is available to test this call. CDR3 length equals 15 residues. The CDR3 loop reads CASSLGGADTDTQYF.

The V and J genes are TRBV7-9 and TRBJ2-2; TCRdb picks TRBD2, but there is no DNA to check that call. The CDR3 totals 17 residues. Germline-derived CDR1 and CDR2 are SEHNR and FQNEAQ (reference sequence). The CDR3 loop reads CASSLENMGLNTGELFF.

The V call is TRBV6-5, the J call TRBJ1-5. The germline CDR1 and CDR2 sequences are MNHEY and SVGAGI. The CDR3 totals 16 residues. CDR3 amino acids: CASSYSWGSDDQPQHF.

This CDR3 is CASRDRDRVRDYEQYF. The V and J genes are TRBV5-1 and TRBJ2-7; TCRdb outputs TRBD1, but without DNA this stays unchecked. This CDR3 has 16 amino acids. CDR1 and CDR2 (germline): SGHRS, YFSETQ.

V gene TRBV3-1 combines with J gene TRBJ2-3; TCRdb selects TRBD2, and the lack of DNA leaves this call unchecked. Germline values: CDR1 LGHDT, CDR2 YNNKEL (reference sequence). The CDR3 totals 17 residues. The CDR3: CASSQDPSGVSTDTQYF.

The chain joins TRBV7-8 to TRBJ1-2; TCRdb indicates TRBD1, and absent DNA this call remains unverified. The CDR3 spans 12 residues. The germline CDR1 and CDR2 sequences are SGHVS and FQNEAQ. CDR3 protein: CASSAGERGYTF.

The chain carries TRBV28 and TRBJ1-1. This CDR3 comprises 16 residues. CDR1 and CDR2 (germline): MDHEN, SYDVKM. CDR3 sequence: CASSMTGPWDNTEAFF.

The chain is built from TRBV10-3 and TRBJ2-7; TCRdb names TRBD1, which stays unverified in the absence of DNA. The CDR3 contains 16 residues. From germline, CDR1 is ENHRY and CDR2 SYGVKD. CDR3 region: CAISEIPGTGSDEQYF.

The chain is built from TRBV9 and TRBJ2-1; TCRdb gives TRBD1 as the D gene, but with no DNA this cannot be confirmed. The CDR3 runs 14 residues. Germline-derived CDR1 and CDR2 are SGDLS and YYNGEE. The CDR3 protein is CASSVEGAWSEQFF.

The chain carries TRBV28 and TRBJ2-7; TCRdb's D call of TRBD1 is untestable without DNA. Germline CDR1 and CDR2: MDHEN and SYDVKM. CDR3 length equals 13 residues. CDR3 loop: CASSWTVSYEQYF. Looking up the rest from reference TRBV28 and TRBJ2-7 gives the full variable domain: DVKVTQSSRYLVKRTGEKVFLECVQDMDHENMFWYRQDPGLGLRLIYFSYDVKMKEKGDIPEGYSVSREKKERFSLILESASTNQTSMYLCASSWTVSYEQYFGPGTRLTVT.

This chain's CDR3 is CASSPSIRYEQYF. The chain combines TRBV27 with TRBJ2-7. Looked up from germline, CDR1 is MNHEY and CDR2 is SMNVEV (reference sequence). The CDR3 has 13 amino acids.

The CDR3 protein is CASSPSTPRKMAYEQYF. The rearrangement joins TRBV28 to TRBJ2-7; checking the TCRdb D call of TRBD1 is not possible without DNA. Per germline, CDR1 MDHEN and CDR2 SYDVKM. The CDR3 runs to 17 residues.

J is TRBJ1-4 and V is TRBV12-3 or TRBV12-4; the D call from TCRdb, TRBD1, cannot be confirmed without DNA. The length of the CDR3 is 13 residues. The CDR3: CASSSPAVEKLFF.

The rearrangement links TRBV7-2 to TRBJ1-2; the TCRdb D gene call, TRBD1, has no DNA to confirm it. The CDR3 is made up of 13 amino acids. Germline-derived CDR1 and CDR2 are SGHTA and FQGNSA. CDR3 residues: CASFGTDNYGYTF.

The chain combines TRBV19 with TRBJ2-7; as DNA is missing, the TRBD2 call by TCRdb cannot be tested. CDR1 is LNHDA and CDR2 is SQIVND in the germline V gene (reference sequence). The CDR3 sequence is 12 residues long. This chain's CDR3 is CASGYGGAEQYF.

This chain uses TRBV24-1 with TRBJ2-2. Germline values: CDR1 KGHDR, CDR2 SFDVKD. The CDR3 is 13 amino acids. CDR3 residues: CATSDLSNGELFF.

The J gene is TRBJ2-2, the V gene TRBV3-1. Germline assignment: CDR1 LGHDT and CDR2 YNNKEL (reference sequence). There are 15 residues in the CDR3. This CDR3 is CASSPRHSIAGELFF.

The chain has TRBV11-1 and TRBJ2-6; TCRdb picks TRBD1, but there is no DNA to check that call. This CDR3 has 20 amino acids. Per the germline V gene, CDR1 is SGHAT and CDR2 is FQDESV (reference sequence). The CDR3 region is CASSPTTGSDWGTRDNVLTF.